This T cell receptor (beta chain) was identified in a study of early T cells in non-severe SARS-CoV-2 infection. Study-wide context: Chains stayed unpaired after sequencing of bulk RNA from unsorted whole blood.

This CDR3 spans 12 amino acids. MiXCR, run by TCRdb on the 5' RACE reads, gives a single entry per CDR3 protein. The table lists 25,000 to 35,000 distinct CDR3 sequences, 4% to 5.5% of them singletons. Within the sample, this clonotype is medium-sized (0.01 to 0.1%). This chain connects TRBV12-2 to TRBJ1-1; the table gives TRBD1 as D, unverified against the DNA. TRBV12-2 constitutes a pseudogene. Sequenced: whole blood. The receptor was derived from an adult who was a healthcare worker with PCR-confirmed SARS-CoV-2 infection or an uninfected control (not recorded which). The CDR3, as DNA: TGTGCAAGTCGCTCGGGGGCAGATGAAGCTTTCTTT. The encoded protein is CASRSGADEAFF.